This T cell receptor beta chain was documented in a study of OX40 agonist ivuxolimab in advanced cancers. On this clone itself: Its antigen remains unidentified.

The repertoire was sequenced with immunoSEQ multiplex PCR; TCRdb's copy has only in-frame clones and lacks some. Here the sample spans over 70,000 clones, around 90% being singletons. Study observations and caveats: Both CD4+ and CD8+ T cell populations in blood had undergone clonal expansion by week 6 at 0.1 to 3.0 mg/kg.

Germline CDR1 is SGHKS and CDR2 is YYEKEE (reference sequence). The CDR3 is made up of 14 amino acids. Trimming took 4 bases from V and 2 from J, leaving 10 bases between them. Specimen: CD4+ or CD8+ T cells sorted from blood, collected in a trial of the OX40 agonist ivuxolimab. The origin of this receptor is an adult with an advanced solid tumor such as melanoma, head and neck, liver or kidney cancer. J is TRBJ1-3 and V is TRBV5-5, with D unclear. The CDR3 here is CASSRLGTGNTIYF. CDR3 in DNA: TGTGCCAGCAGCCGATTGGGGACTGGAAACACCATATATTTT.